This T cell receptor beta chain was profiled in a study of cytomegalovirus exposure and HLA in healthy donors. In regard to this clone: Its cognate antigen is unknown. Other DNA variants within this sample encode the same CDR3.

Germline V gene sequence: CDR1 SEHNR, CDR2 FQNEAQ (reference sequence). The ends lost 6 bases at V and 0 bases at J; junction bases unmatched: 11. This CDR3 is built from 17 residues. General study findings and limits: Fewer N-insertions (relative to the roughly 730-donor mean) were reportedly seen in an Asian-associated ancestry cluster in a later analysis. Analysis performed later found more than 15,000 TCR beta sequences associated with HLA alleles at 0.05 false discovery rate. Analysis performed later showed TCR beta chains linked to HLA being more clonally expanded than equally common others. In vitro checks showed that a few CMV-associated chains really do target CMV antigens.

Researchers ran the PCR with 60 Vbeta and 13 Jbeta primers. Method: immunoSEQ multiplex PCR; TCRdb's copy keeps in-frame clones and lacks some. The table has some 200,000 clones, 82% seen once. Sequencing input: PBMCs. The chain uses TRBV7-9 and TRBJ2-3, with 8 nucleotides matching TRBD2. This clonotype was sampled from a woman in her thirties or forties in good health and CMV-seronegative. Written as DNA, the CDR3 is TGTGCCAGCAGGGATGGACGCGGGAGGCCAAGCACAGATACGCAGTATTTT. It encodes CASRDGRGRPSTDTQYF.